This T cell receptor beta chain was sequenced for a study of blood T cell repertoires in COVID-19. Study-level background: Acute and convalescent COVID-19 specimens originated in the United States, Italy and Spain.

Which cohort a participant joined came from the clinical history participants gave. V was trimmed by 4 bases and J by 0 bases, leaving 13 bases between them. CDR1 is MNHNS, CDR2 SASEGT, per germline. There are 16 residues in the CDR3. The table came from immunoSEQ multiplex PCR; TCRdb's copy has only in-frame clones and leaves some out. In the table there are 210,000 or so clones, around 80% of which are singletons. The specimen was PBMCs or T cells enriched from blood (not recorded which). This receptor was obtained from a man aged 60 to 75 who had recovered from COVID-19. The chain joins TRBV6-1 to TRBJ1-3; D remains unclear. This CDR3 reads CASSATDWYSGNTIYF. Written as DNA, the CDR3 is TGTGCCAGCAGTGCCACGGACTGGTACTCTGGAAACACCATATATTTT.